Presented here are 30 T cell receptor beta chains from one specimen sequenced in a study of T-cell memory formation after mild COVID-19. In TCRdb, the 5' RACE reads were re-called with MiXCR into one record per CDR3 protein. The sample records around 370,000 distinct CDR3 sequences, under 25% being singletons. Sequences were obtained from PBMCs or a T cell subset sorted from them (not recorded which). The receptors here all came from an adult woman who had mild COVID-19 (a few samples of this study predate the infection). Cell type and time point are not known.

This clonotype has a handful of counts. One junction end does not reproduce the germline sequence, and a read error may be involved. This chain joins TRBV7-7 and TRBJ2-3, with 9 bases identical to TRBD1. The CDR3 is 15 residues long. Germline-derived CDR1 and CDR2 are SSHAT and FNYEAQ (reference sequence). CDR3 sequence: CASSKGTGSTDTQYF. CDR3 bases: TGTGCTAGCAGCAAAGGGACAGGGAGCACAGATACGCAGTATTTT.

This clonotype was recorded a few times. The chain is built from TRBV2 and TRBJ2-5, with 7 positions matching TRBD2. The J segment lost 1 base and the V segment lost 6 bases, leaving 5 bases of the junction unmatched. The germline CDR1 and CDR2 sequences are SNHLY and FYNNEI. CDR3 length equals 14 residues. CDR3 sequence: CASRSTGGQETQYF. The CDR3 DNA follows: TGTGCCAGCAGGAGTACGGGGGGCCAAGAGACCCAGTACTTC.

This chain joins TRBV6-5 and TRBJ1-4; 10 bases are shared with TRBD1. V dropped 6 bases and J dropped 3; count of bases not matched to a gene: 7. This CDR3 has 16 amino acids. The germline V gene encodes CDR1 MNHEY and CDR2 SVGAGI. Written as DNA, the CDR3 is TGTGCCAGCAGACCCCGACAGGGGGCAGCTAATGAAAAACTGTTTTTT. Translated: CASRPRQGAANEKLFF.

The chain employs TRBV24-1 and TRBJ2-7; 8 bases fit TRBD2. Per the germline V gene, CDR1 is KGHDR and CDR2 is SFDVKD. The CDR3 is 13 residues long. Trimming removed 9 bases from V and 4 bases from J; junction bases left unmatched: 7. The CDR3 DNA sequence: TGTGCCACCGCCTCGGGAGGGGCGTACGAGCAGTACTTC. Translation gives CATASGGAYEQYF.

Regarding this clonotype: A read error may account for a junction end that differs from germline. V gene TRBV6-1 combines with J gene TRBJ1-1; perhaps TRBD1 as D (5 bases). The CDR3 sequence is 12 residues long. The germline CDR1 and CDR2 sequences are MNHNS and SASEGT. CDR3 in DNA: TGTGCCAGCAGGGAAGTGACAGCGGGAGCTTTCTTT. Protein sequence: CASREVTAGAFF.

The chain joins TRBV4-2 to TRBJ2-5; 7 bases match TRBD2. This CDR3 has 18 amino acids. Germline V gene data show CDR1 as LGHNA and CDR2 as YNFKEQ. V shed 0 bases, J shed 4 bases, and the junction held 14 bases outside the gene matches. CDR3 in DNA: TGTGCCAGCAGCCAAGATATTTCACTGTCAGCGGGAAGAGAGACCCAGTACTTC. The encoded protein is CASSQDISLSAGRETQYF.

The gene calls are TRBV27 and TRBJ1-1; 9 bases agree with TRBD1. Germline V gene data show CDR1 as MNHEY and CDR2 as SMNVEV (reference sequence). The J segment lost 4 bases and the V segment lost 3 bases, leaving 6 bases of the junction unmatched. This CDR3 region has 15 residues. In DNA, the CDR3 is TGTGCCAGCAGTTTGCAACAGGGGGCTGTCACTGAAGCTTTCTTT. Residues: CASSLQQGAVTEAFF.

The J gene is TRBJ2-1, the V gene TRBV6-5; no clear D. The CDR3 runs to 13 residues. V lost 5 bases, J lost 5 bases, and 10 bases lay in between. CDR1 MNHEY and CDR2 SVGAGI come from the germline V gene. The chain's CDR3 is CASSQTGNNEQFF. The CDR3 nucleotides read TGTGCCAGCAGTCAGACTGGCAACAATGAGCAGTTCTTC.

This chain uses TRBV5-4 with TRBJ2-1; the match to TRBD2 covers 15 bases. J was trimmed by 8 bases and V by 2 bases; bases with no gene match: 2. The CDR3 length is 15 residues. Germline assignment: CDR1 SGHNT and CDR2 YYREEE (reference sequence). In DNA form, the CDR3 reads TGTGCCAGCAGCTTCAGGACTAGCGGGGGGGATGAGCAGTTCTTC. It translates to CASSFRTSGGDEQFF.

This clonotype was picked up a small number of times. V and J are TRBV24-1 and TRBJ2-2, with D maybe TRBD1 (6 bases). The CDR3 consists of 17 residues. The V end was cut by 5 bases, the J end by 0 bases, with 15 bases between. Germline lookup yields CDR1 KGHDR and CDR2 SFDVKD. The CDR3 protein is CATSGRQTGSNTGELFF. The CDR3 DNA reads as TGTGCCACCAGTGGAAGGCAAACAGGGTCGAACACCGGGGAGCTGTTTTTT.

The chain joins TRBV5-1 to TRBJ2-3; the match to TRBD2 covers 7 bases. This CDR3 comprises 14 residues. The germline V gene has CDR1 SGHRS and CDR2 YFSETQ. V dropped 2 bases and J dropped 2; count of bases not matched to a gene: 2. The CDR3, as DNA: TGCGCCAGCAGCTTCGGGACTACCACAGATACGCAGTATTTT. This codes for CASSFGTTTDTQYF.

This chain uses TRBV13 with TRBJ1-6, with D possibly TRBD1 on 5 matching bases. Germline V lookup: CDR1 PRHDT, CDR2 FYEKMQ (reference sequence). This CDR3 contains 12 residues. V was shortened by 5 bases and J by 15 bases, with 14 bases between the two germline ends. The CDR3 DNA reads TGTGCCAGCAGCCCACCCAGAGGGGACCTCCACTTT. This encodes CASSPPRGDLHF.

This clonotype was seen a handful of times. The V and J genes are TRBV15 and TRBJ2-3; no clear D gene. V was shortened by 11 bases and J by 6 bases, with 18 bases between the two germline ends. CDR1 LNHNV and CDR2 YYDKDF come from the germline V gene (reference sequence). The CDR3 covers 13 residues. The CDR3 DNA follows: TGTGCCTTTACGTCGATTGGGGTCGATACGCAGTATTTT. Translated: CAFTSIGVDTQYF.

This clonotype was counted between two and nine times. One end of the junction varies from germline; a read error may be responsible. The chain recombines TRBV27 with TRBJ2-1; 7 bases match TRBD2. The CDR3 is 11 residues long. The germline V gene encodes CDR1 MNHEY and CDR2 SMNVEV (reference sequence). CDR3 sequence reads: CASSLAGERFF. The CDR3 DNA sequence: TGTGCCAGCAGTTTAGCGGGGGAGCGGTTCTTC.

The CDR3: CASSFSGTSGTIKYF. For the CDR3, the DNA is TGTGCCAGCAGCTTCTCCGGGACTAGCGGGACTATAAAGTACTTC. This chain connects TRBV7-3 to TRBJ2-7, with 13 bases lining up with TRBD2. V lost 3 bases and J lost 11; bases outside the gene matches: 10. The CDR3 length is 15 residues. Germline V CDR1 and CDR2: SGHTA, FQGTGA.

The chain joins TRBV12-3 or TRBV12-4 to TRBJ2-3; the D is unclear. Trimming shortened V by 5 bases and J by 0 bases, and 9 bases separated the two germline ends. The length of the CDR3 is 14 residues. CDR3 sequence (DNA): TGTGCCAGCAGTCCGAGTTTTAGCACAGATACGCAGTATTTT. Its translation: CASSPSFSTDTQYF.

V and J are TRBV3-1 and TRBJ1-6, with D possibly matching TRBD1 (6 bases). Trimming left V 4 bases short and J 6 bases short, with 10 bases between. CDR3 size: 14 residues. Germline CDR1 and CDR2: LGHDT and YNNKEL (reference sequence). The CDR3 sequence is CASSLRDTNSPLHF. The CDR3 bases are TGTGCCAGCAGCCTCCGGGACACTAATTCACCCCTCCACTTT.

This clonotype was counted only a few times. The chain combines TRBV9 with TRBJ2-1, with 7 bases matching TRBD2. V shed 4 bases, J shed 6 bases, and the junction held 10 bases outside the gene matches. CDR1 SGDLS and CDR2 YYNGEE come from the germline V gene. This CDR3 region has 15 residues. The CDR3 sequence is CASSPRRDYPNEQFF. Here the CDR3 DNA reads TGTGCCAGCAGCCCCCGTAGGGACTATCCCAATGAGCAGTTCTTC.

The V call is TRBV4-3, the J call TRBJ2-5; D not resolved. The CDR3 runs 16 residues. Germline CDR1 LGHNA, CDR2 YSLEER. Between the trimmed V and J ends, which lost 0 bases and 4 bases, there was a span of 15 bases. In DNA, the CDR3 is TGCGCCAGCAGCCAAGATCTCGGCGGTGAAATAGAGACCCAGTACTTC. Protein product: CASSQDLGGEIETQYF.

This chain joins TRBV29-1 and TRBJ2-7, with D hard to call. In germline, CDR1 is SQVTM, CDR2 ANQGSEA. The CDR3 length is 10 residues. Trimming cost V 4 bases and J 5 bases, with 6 bases left between them. The CDR3 loop reads CSVVAHEQYF. DNA for the CDR3: TGCAGCGTTGTGGCCCACGAGCAGTACTTC.

The rearrangement uses TRBV12-3 or TRBV12-4 and TRBJ1-2; D might be TRBD1 (5 bases). V lost 6 bases, J lost 7 bases, and 9 bases lay in between. The CDR3 loop spans 11 amino acids. The CDR3 sequence is CASSGRGGYTF. CDR3 DNA sequence: TGTGCCAGCAGCGGGAGGGGTGGCTACACCTTC.

This clonotype was counted between two and nine times. The chain carries TRBV12-3 or TRBV12-4 and TRBJ2-7; the D gene is possibly TRBD2 (5 bases). There are 12 residues in the CDR3. Trimming cost V 7 bases and J 1 base, with 8 bases left between them. This chain's CDR3 is CASKGLSYEQYF. The CDR3 bases are TGTGCCAGCAAAGGACTGTCCTACGAGCAGTACTTC.

This clonotype showed up just a few times. The chain is built from TRBV12-3 or TRBV12-4 and TRBJ1-1, with 9 bases fitting TRBD1. With 5 bases clipped from V and 2 bases from J, the junction kept 6 bases outside the gene matches. The CDR3 is made up of 15 amino acids. CDR3 loop: CASSLTGGRNTEAFF. In nucleotides, the CDR3 is TGTGCCAGCAGTCTGACAGGGGGTAGAAACACTGAAGCTTTCTTT.

V gene TRBV3-1 combines with J gene TRBJ1-4, with 9 positions matching TRBD1. After removal of 4 bases from V and 6 bases from J, the junction contained 9 bases not matched to a gene. Per the germline V gene, CDR1 is LGHDT and CDR2 is YNNKEL (reference sequence). There are 16 residues in the CDR3. The CDR3 DNA is TGTGCCAGCAGCCGCGGAACAGGGGGCGCGTATGAAAAACTGTTTTTT. It specifies CASSRGTGGAYEKLFF.

A few counts support this clonotype. The rearrangement uses TRBV6-2 or TRBV6-3 and TRBJ1-5, with no clear D. V was pared by 2 bases and J by 7 bases, with 12 bases between. Germline values: CDR1 MNHEY, CDR2 SVGEGT. CDR3 size: 14 residues. CDR3 residues: CASSYLTFKQPQHF. The CDR3 coding sequence is TGTGCCAGCAGTTACCTGACCTTTAAGCAGCCCCAGCATTTT.

This clonotype was detected only a few times. The V gene is TRBV5-1, the J gene TRBJ2-5; TRBD2 is a possible D gene (6 bases). The CDR3 is made up of 14 amino acids. Germline CDR1 and CDR2: SGHRS and YFSETQ. V lost 4 bases, J lost 2 bases, and 12 bases lay in between. The CDR3 DNA follows: TGCGCCAGCAGCGGAGGGGACCGGCAAGAGACCCAGTACTTC. Its translation: CASSGGDRQETQYF. Supplemented by reference TRBV5-1 and TRBJ2-5, the full variable domain reads KAGVTQTPRYLIKTRGQQVTLSCSPISGHRSVSWYQQTPGQGLQFLFEYFSETQRNKGNFPGRFSGRQFSNSRSEMNVSTLELGDSALYLCASSGGDRQETQYFGPGTRLLVL.

This clonotype turned up a few times. The chain employs TRBV7-3 and TRBJ2-1; 11 bases are shared with TRBD2. Germline loops: CDR1 SGHTA, CDR2 FQGTGA. This CDR3 is built from 16 residues. V lost 5 bases and J lost 1; bases outside the gene matches: 4. The CDR3 spells CASSRLAGISYNEQFF. DNA of the CDR3: TGTGCCAGCAGCCGACTAGCGGGGATTTCCTACAATGAGCAGTTCTTC.

The chain recombines TRBV10-2 with TRBJ2-7; D not certain. Germline V gene lookup returns CDR1 WSHSY and CDR2 SAAADI. Trimming removed 0 bases at V and 6 bases at J, with 12 bases between. This CDR3 region has 14 residues. The CDR3 bases are TGCGCCAGCAGTGAGTCAAACGGTCCCTTCGAGCAGTACTTC. Translated: CASSESNGPFEQYF.

At least ten counts were recorded for this clonotype. The chain recombines TRBV7-2 with TRBJ2-3; D is possibly TRBD1 (5 bases). Germline assignment: CDR1 SGHTA and CDR2 FQGNSA. This CDR3 is built from 12 residues. The V gene lost 8 bases and the J gene lost 4 bases, with 10 bases spanning the gap. In DNA form, the CDR3 reads TGTGCCAGCTCACTCAGGGCAGATACGCAGTATTTT. Translation: CASSLRADTQYF.

This clonotype has just a few counts. The chain uses TRBV27 and TRBJ1-6; D gene uncertain. Trimming shortened V by 2 bases and J by 9 bases, and 11 bases separated the two germline ends. The length of the CDR3 is 14 residues. The germline V gene encodes CDR1 MNHEY and CDR2 SMNVEV (reference sequence). CDR3 amino acids: CASSLGPGSSPLHF. DNA of the CDR3: TGTGCCAGCAGTTTAGGGCCGGGCAGTTCACCCCTCCACTTT.